This TCR beta chain emerged from a study of cytomegalovirus exposure and HLA in healthy donors. Notes on the study in general: An observed cluster of highly shared sequence variants was recorded as a likely sequencing artifact. Cytomegalovirus status was reportedly diagnosed by the classifier with high sensitivity and specificity. The study reported that TCR beta sequences accurately predicted HLA-A and HLA-B alleles in most subjects. HLA alleles were associated with 18,000 or so TCR beta sequences in a later analysis at 0.05 false discovery rate.

The PCR ran on 60 Vbeta and 13 Jbeta primers. The method was immunoSEQ multiplex PCR; TCRdb's version includes in-frame clones alone and lacks a portion of them. The repertoire holds about 89,000 clones, with 67% as singletons. Points on this clone: Its antigen remains unidentified. The sample holds other DNA sequences that translate to the same CDR3.

V was clipped by 3 bases and J by 1 base, with 7 bases between them. In germline, CDR1 is MNHEY, CDR2 SMNVEV (reference sequence). The CDR3 totals 14 residues. Specimen: PBMCs. V is TRBV27 and J is TRBJ1-5, with D possibly TRBD1 on 5 matching bases. The source of this sequence is a man aged 30-40 years in good health and CMV-seronegative. CDR3 in DNA: TGTGCCAGCAGTTTGCAGGGAAGCAATCAGCCCCAGCATTTT. Translating gives CASSLQGSNQPQHF.